One and the same sample provided the 16 T cell receptor beta chains below, sequenced in a study of neurological immune-mediated disorders. From the 5' RACE reads, TCRdb called clonotypes with MiXCR, one entry per CDR3 protein. The profile shows tens of thousands of distinct CDR3 sequences, 5% to 7% of them singletons. The sample comprised CD8+ T cells from blood. These TCRs come from a young man in good health.

This clonotype has a count of ten or more. This rearrangement joins TRBV6-5 to TRBJ2-1; D possibly corresponds to TRBD1 (5 bases). Per the germline V gene, CDR1 is MNHEY and CDR2 is SVGAGI. CDR3 length: 15 residues. Trimming took off 6 bases at V and 2 bases at J, with 14 bases between the two ends. CDR3 nucleotide sequence: TGTGCCAGCAGAAGGACACCCTCGGCCTACAATGAGCAGTTCTTC. It is translated as CASRRTPSAYNEQFF.

This clonotype was recorded at least ten times. The chain employs TRBV7-9 and TRBJ2-3, with 7 bases identical to TRBD2. The CDR3 sequence is 16 residues long. The trim removed 0 bases at V and 3 bases at J, leaving 6 bases unmatched. From germline, CDR1 is SEHNR and CDR2 FQNEAQ (reference sequence). This CDR3 is CASSLARGGGTDTQYF. The CDR3 DNA sequence: TGTGCCAGCAGCTTAGCCCGGGGCGGGGGAACAGATACGCAGTATTTT.

This clonotype has at least ten counts. V and J are TRBV12-3 or TRBV12-4 and TRBJ2-3; TRBD2 is a possible D gene (6 bases). V was pared by 6 bases and J by 4 bases, with 17 bases between. This CDR3 has 15 amino acids. CDR3 amino acids: CASSYPPLASDTQYF. CDR3 sequence (DNA): TGTGCCAGCAGCTACCCCCCACTAGCCTCAGATACGCAGTATTTT.

This clonotype has a count of ten or more. The rearrangement uses TRBV7-9 and TRBJ1-1; TRBD1 might be the D (5 bases). This CDR3 is built from 15 residues. Trimming removed 3 bases from V and 0 bases from J, with 11 bases in between. Germline V gene data show CDR1 as SEHNR and CDR2 as FQNEAQ (reference sequence). The CDR3 loop reads CASSFTMTVNTEAFF. The CDR3 nucleotides read TGTGCCAGCAGCTTTACCATGACAGTGAACACTGAAGCTTTCTTT.

This clonotype showed up many times. The genes are TRBV29-1 and TRBJ2-1, with D tentatively TRBD2 (7 bases). The germline V and J ends were trimmed by 2 bases and 9 bases, with 17 bases remaining between them. Germline loops: CDR1 SQVTM, CDR2 ANQGSEA. The CDR3 has 14 amino acids. CDR3 bases: TGCAGCGTTGAAAGTTTCGGGGGGCTGGCTGAGCAGTTCTTC. Encoded protein: CSVESFGGLAEQFF.

This clonotype has at least ten counts. V is TRBV7-9 and J is TRBJ1-2, with D unclear. Germline V gene data show CDR1 as SEHNR and CDR2 as FQNEAQ (reference sequence). The V end was cut by 4 bases, the J end by 3 bases, with 12 bases between. This CDR3 comprises 14 residues. This CDR3 reads CASSSGSSYYGYTF. The CDR3 DNA reads as TGTGCCAGCAGCTCCGGCAGTTCGTACTATGGCTACACCTTC.

This clonotype was seen at least ten times. V and J are TRBV6-5 and TRBJ1-1; possibly TRBD1 for D (5 bases). The CDR3 sequence is 14 residues long. Looked up from germline, CDR1 is MNHEY and CDR2 is SVGAGI. The V gene lost 6 bases and the J gene lost 4 bases, with 15 bases spanning the gap. CDR3 sequence reads: CASSRQNPSTEAFF. CDR3 nucleotide sequence: TGTGCCAGCAGCAGACAGAATCCTAGCACTGAAGCTTTCTTT.

This clonotype was observed many times. This chain joins TRBV5-6 and TRBJ1-2; D unresolved. V gave up 4 bases and J gave up 5 bases, with 21 bases separating them. The CDR3 spans 16 residues. Germline V gives CDR1 SGHDT, CDR2 YYEEEE. Here the CDR3 DNA reads TGTGCCAGCAGCCAAGACGGAGACTCACTTACTTATGGCTACACCTTC. Translating it yields CASSQDGDSLTYGYTF. The variable domain in full, completed from reference TRBV5-6 and TRBJ1-2, reads DAGVTQSPTHLIKTRGQQVTLRCSPKSGHDTVSWYQQALGQGPQFIFQYYEEEERQRGNFPDRFSGHQFPNYSSELNVNALLLGDSALYLCASSQDGDSLTYGYTFGSGTRLTVV.

This clonotype was recorded at least ten times. V usage is TRBV4-2 and J usage is TRBJ2-1, with D perhaps being TRBD1 or TRBD2 (5 bases each). This CDR3 has 17 residues. Germline V gene lookup returns CDR1 LGHNA and CDR2 YNFKEQ. Trimming stripped 1 base from V and 4 bases from J, with 17 bases between. Here the CDR3 reads CASSQAYEGIGYNEQFF. The CDR3 DNA reads as TGTGCCAGCAGCCAAGCCTATGAGGGGATAGGGTACAATGAGCAGTTCTTC.

For this clonotype: At one boundary the junction diverges from the germline segment, which might be a read error. The J gene is TRBJ2-7, the V gene TRBV7-8, with D tentatively TRBD2 (5 bases). The CDR3 runs to 14 residues. Germline-derived CDR1 and CDR2 are SGHVS and FQNEAQ. Here the CDR3 reads CVSSLERGSYEQYF. The CDR3 region has the DNA TGTGTCAGCAGCTTAGAACGGGGAAGTTACGAGCAGTACTTC.

This clonotype was counted ten times or more. The chain has TRBV20-1 and TRBJ1-2; D uncertain. Looked up from germline, CDR1 is DFQATT and CDR2 is SNEGSKA (reference sequence). Trimming shortened V by 5 bases and J by 4 bases, and 8 bases separated the two germline ends. The CDR3 runs to 11 residues. CDR3 in amino acids: CSARDLYGYTF. The CDR3 bases are TGCAGTGCTCGGGATCTCTATGGCTACACCTTC.

This clonotype was seen repeatedly, ten times or more. The CDR3 DNA is TGTGCCAGCAGCTTTGGGGGGCCCCAATCCTACAATGAGCAGTTCTTC. It codes for CASSFGGPQSYNEQFF. The chain carries TRBV5-6 and TRBJ2-1; D assignment may be TRBD1 or TRBD2 (6 bases each). V was trimmed by 2 bases and J by 1 base, leaving 13 bases between them. This CDR3 contains 16 residues. Germline-derived CDR1 and CDR2 are SGHDT and YYEEEE.

This clonotype was recorded many times. This rearrangement joins TRBV5-1 to TRBJ2-7; a possible D gene is TRBD1 (6 bases). This CDR3 is 14 amino acids long. The ends were cut back, 4 bases at V and 0 bases at J, with 11 bases in the middle. CDR1 is SGHRS and CDR2 is YFSETQ in the germline V gene. CDR3 in amino acids: CASSGGRDSYEQYF. The CDR3, as DNA: TGCGCCAGCAGCGGGGGCAGGGACTCCTACGAGCAGTACTTC.

Many counts were recorded for this clonotype. V usage is TRBV7-8 and J usage is TRBJ2-2; a possible D gene is TRBD2 (5 bases). Germline V CDR1 and CDR2: SGHVS, FQNEAQ. This CDR3 contains 16 residues. V shed 5 bases and J shed 3 bases, with 16 bases lying between them. CDR3 nucleotide sequence: TGTGCCAGCAGCATCGGGCCCGAAGCGGACACCGGGGAGCTGTTTTTT. Encoded protein: CASSIGPEADTGELFF.

This clonotype was seen ten or more times. The chain employs TRBV4-2 and TRBJ1-4, with D possibly being TRBD1 (5 bases). CDR3 length equals 15 residues. The germline gives CDR1 LGHNA, CDR2 YNFKEQ. The V end lost 0 bases, the J end lost 8 bases, and 13 bases lay between the germline ends. CDR3: CASSQESGNFEKLFF. The CDR3 nucleotides read TGTGCCAGCAGCCAAGAGTCAGGGAACTTCGAAAAACTGTTTTTT.

This clonotype was observed many times. The chain links TRBV5-1 to TRBJ1-1, with D uncertain. The germline CDR1 and CDR2 sequences are SGHRS and YFSETQ. Trimming cost V 0 bases and J 4 bases, with 7 bases left between them. The CDR3 loop spans 13 amino acids. CDR3 sequence (DNA): TGCGCCAGCAGCTTGGCGGGATCCACTGAAGCTTTCTTT. This encodes CASSLAGSTEAFF.